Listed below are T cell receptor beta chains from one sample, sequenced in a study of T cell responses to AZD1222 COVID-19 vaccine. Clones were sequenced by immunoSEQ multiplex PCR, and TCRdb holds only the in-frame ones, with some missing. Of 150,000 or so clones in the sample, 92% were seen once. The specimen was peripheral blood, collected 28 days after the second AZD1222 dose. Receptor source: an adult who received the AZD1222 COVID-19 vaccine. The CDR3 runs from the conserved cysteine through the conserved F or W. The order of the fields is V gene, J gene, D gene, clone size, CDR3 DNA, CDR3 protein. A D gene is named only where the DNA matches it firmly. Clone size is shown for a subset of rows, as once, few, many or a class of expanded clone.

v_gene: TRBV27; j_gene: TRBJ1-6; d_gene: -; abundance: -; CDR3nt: TGTGCCAGCAGTTTGAGCAGGACAAGTTCACCCCTCCACTTT; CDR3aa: CASSLSRTSSPLHF
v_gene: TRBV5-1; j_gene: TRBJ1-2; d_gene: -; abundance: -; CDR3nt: TGCGCCAGCAGCTTTGGGTCGGGGGCGCGATATGGCTACACCTTC; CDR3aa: CASSFGSGARYGYTF
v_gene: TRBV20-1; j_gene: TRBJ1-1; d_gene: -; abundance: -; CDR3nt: TGCAGTGCCTCGGAGATGAAGGGGGGGGTCTTT; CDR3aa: CSASEMKGGVF
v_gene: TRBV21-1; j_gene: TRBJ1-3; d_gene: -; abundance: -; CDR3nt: -; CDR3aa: CASNLWASGNTIYF
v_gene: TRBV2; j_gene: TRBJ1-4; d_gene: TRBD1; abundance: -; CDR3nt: TGTGCCAGCAGTGGCCTGGCAGGGGGAAATGAAAAACTGTTTTTT; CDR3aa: CASSGLAGGNEKLFF
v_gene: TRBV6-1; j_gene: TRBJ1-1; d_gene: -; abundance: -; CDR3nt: TGTGCCAGCAGTGAACCCTCGGGCAGTAGGAACACTGAAGCTTTCTTT; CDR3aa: CASSEPSGSRNTEAFF
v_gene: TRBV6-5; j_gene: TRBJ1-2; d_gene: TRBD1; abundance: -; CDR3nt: TGTGCCAGCAGCCCCCTCTGGACAGGGAACTATGGCTACACCTTC; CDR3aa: CASSPLWTGNYGYTF
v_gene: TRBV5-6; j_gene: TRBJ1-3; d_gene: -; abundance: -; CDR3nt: TGTGCCAGCAGCTTTGGCCTCAGCCGTGGAAACACCATATATTTT; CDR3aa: CASSFGLSRGNTIYF
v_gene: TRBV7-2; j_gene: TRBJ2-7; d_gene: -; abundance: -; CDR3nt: TGTGCCAGCAGCCCCCGGTGGAACCAATACTCCTACGAGCAGTACTTC; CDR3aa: CASSPRWNQYSYEQYF
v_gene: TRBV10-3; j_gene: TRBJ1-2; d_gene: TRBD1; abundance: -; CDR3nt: TGTGCCATCAGTGAGTCAGGGACAGGAGCTAACTATGGCTACACCTTC; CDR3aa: CAISESGTGANYGYTF
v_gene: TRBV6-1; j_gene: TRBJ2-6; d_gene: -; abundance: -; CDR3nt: TGTGCCAGCAGTGAGATGGACCCCTCTGGGGCCAACGTCCTGACTTTC; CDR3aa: CASSEMDPSGANVLTF
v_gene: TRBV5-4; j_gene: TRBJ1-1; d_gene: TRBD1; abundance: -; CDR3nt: TGTGCCAGCAGCCTCTGGACAGGGAGGAACACTGAAGCTTTCTTT; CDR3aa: CASSLWTGRNTEAFF
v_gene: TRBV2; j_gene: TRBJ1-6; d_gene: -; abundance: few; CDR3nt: TGTGCCAGCAGTGAAGCCACGGACACTGATAATTCACCCCTCCACTTT; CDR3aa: CASSEATDTDNSPLHF
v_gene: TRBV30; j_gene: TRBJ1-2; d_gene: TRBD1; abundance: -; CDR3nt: TGTGCCTGGAGCCCGGGACAGGGGGCCTATGGCTACACCTTC; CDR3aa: CAWSPGQGAYGYTF
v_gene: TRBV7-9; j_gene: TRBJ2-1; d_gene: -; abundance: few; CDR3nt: TGTGCCAGCAGCTTAGGGGAGTACTACAATGAGCAGTTCTTC; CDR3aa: CASSLGEYYNEQFF
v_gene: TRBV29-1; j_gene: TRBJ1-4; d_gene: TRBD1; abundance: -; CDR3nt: TGCAGCGTTGCACAGGGGACTAATGAAAAACTGTTTTTT; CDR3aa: CSVAQGTNEKLFF
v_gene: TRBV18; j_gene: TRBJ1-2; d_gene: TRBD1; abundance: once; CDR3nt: TGTGCCAGCTCACCAACCGAAGTCTTCGACAGGGCGTATGGCTACACCTTC; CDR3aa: CASSPTEVFDRAYGYTF
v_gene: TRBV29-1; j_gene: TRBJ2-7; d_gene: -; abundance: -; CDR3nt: TGCAGCGTTGAAGCCAGGGGAAGGGCCTACGAGCAGTACTTC; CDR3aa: CSVEARGRAYEQYF
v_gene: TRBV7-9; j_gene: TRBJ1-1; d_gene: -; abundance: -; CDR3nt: TGTGCCAGCAGCCCCAGAGGACAGCACACTGAAGCTTTCTTT; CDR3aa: CASSPRGQHTEAFF
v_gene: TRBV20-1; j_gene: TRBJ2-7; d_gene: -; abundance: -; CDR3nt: TGCAGTGGACAGACGGCGGGGGAGCAGTACTTC; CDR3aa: CSGQTAGEQYF
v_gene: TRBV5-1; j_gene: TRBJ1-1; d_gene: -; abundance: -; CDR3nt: TGCGCCAGCAGCGTGACCGTGAACACTGAAGCTTTCTTT; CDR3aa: CASSVTVNTEAFF
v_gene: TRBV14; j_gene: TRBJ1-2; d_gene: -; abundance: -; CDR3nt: TGTGCCAGCAGCCAAGGGGGGACACCCGGAAGGGGCTACACCTTC; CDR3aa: CASSQGGTPGRGYTF
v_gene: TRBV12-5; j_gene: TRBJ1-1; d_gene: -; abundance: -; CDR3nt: TGTGCTAGTGGTTTAATTGCGAACACTGAAGCTTTCTTT; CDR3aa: CASGLIANTEAFF
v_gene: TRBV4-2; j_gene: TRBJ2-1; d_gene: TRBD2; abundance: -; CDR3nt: TGTGCCAGCAGCCTCAGGACTAGCGGGAGCTCCTACAATGAGCAGTTCTTC; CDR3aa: CASSLRTSGSSYNEQFF
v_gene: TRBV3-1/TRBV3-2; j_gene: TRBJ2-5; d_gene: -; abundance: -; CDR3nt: TGTGCCAGCAGCCAAGATGTGGAGACCCAGTACTTC; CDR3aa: CASSQDVETQYF
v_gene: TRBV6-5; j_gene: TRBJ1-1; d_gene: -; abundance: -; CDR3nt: TGTGCCAGCAGTCCCAGGGAGAACACTGAAGCTTTCTTT; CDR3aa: CASSPRENTEAFF
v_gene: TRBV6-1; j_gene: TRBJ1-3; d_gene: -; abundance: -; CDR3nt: TGTGCCAGCAGTGAACAGATGGGAAACACCATATATTTT; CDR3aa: CASSEQMGNTIYF
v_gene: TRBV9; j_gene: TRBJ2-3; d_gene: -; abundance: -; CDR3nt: TGTGCCAGCAGCCTTGGGACTAGCACAGATACGCAGTATTTT; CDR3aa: CASSLGTSTDTQYF
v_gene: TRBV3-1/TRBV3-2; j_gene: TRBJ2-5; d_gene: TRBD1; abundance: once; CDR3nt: TGTGCCAGCAGCCAAAACAGGGGGCTTGAGACCCAGTACTTC; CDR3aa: CASSQNRGLETQYF
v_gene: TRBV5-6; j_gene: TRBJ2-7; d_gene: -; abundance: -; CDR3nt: TGTGCCAGCAGCTTGCCGGGCTCACTCTCCTACGAGCAGTACTTC; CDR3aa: CASSLPGSLSYEQYF
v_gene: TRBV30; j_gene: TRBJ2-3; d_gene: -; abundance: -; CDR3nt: TGTGCCTGGAGGGGGCGGGGAGAGGTTTGGGATACGCAGTATTTT; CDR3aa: CAWRGRGEVWDTQYF
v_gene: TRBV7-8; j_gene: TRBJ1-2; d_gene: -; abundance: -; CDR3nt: TGTGCCAGCAGCCCTCTCGGTAACTATGGCTACACCTTC; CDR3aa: CASSPLGNYGYTF
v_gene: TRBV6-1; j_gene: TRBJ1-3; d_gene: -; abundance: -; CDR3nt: TGTGCCAGCAGTGAAGCGTTAATCTCGGCACTTGGAAACACCATATATTTT; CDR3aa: CASSEALISALGNTIYF
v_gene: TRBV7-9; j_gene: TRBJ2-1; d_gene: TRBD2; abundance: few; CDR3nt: TGTGCCAGCAGCCCCCGGGGGGGGGCGGGAAATGAGCAGTTCTTC; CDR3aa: CASSPRGGAGNEQFF
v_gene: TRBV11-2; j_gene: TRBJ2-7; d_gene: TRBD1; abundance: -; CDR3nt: TGTGCCAGCAGCCCGACCCAGGGGGCGAACGAGCAGTACTTC; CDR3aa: CASSPTQGANEQYF
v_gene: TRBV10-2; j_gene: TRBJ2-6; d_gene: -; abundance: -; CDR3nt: TGCGCCAGCAGTGACGATAGGGGGGTGGCTGGGGCCAACGTCCTGACTTTC; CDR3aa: CASSDDRGVAGANVLTF
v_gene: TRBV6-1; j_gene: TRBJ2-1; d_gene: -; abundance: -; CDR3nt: TGTGCCAGCAGTGATTGGAGCTCCTACAATGAGCAGTTCTTC; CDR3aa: CASSDWSSYNEQFF
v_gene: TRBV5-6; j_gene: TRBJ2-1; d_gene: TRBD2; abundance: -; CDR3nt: TGTGCCAGCAGCTCTAGCGGGGGGGGCTCCTACAATGAGCAGTTCTTC; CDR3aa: CASSSSGGGSYNEQFF